Presented here are 13 T cell receptor beta chains from one specimen sequenced in a study of T cell changes during pregnancy in multiple sclerosis. The assay was immunoSEQ multiplex PCR, and TCRdb's table has in-frame clones only and misses some. The table includes approximately 37,000 clones, almost 95% detected once. The sample here was CD4+ T cells from peripheral blood mononuclear cells, taken before pregnancy. The receptors stem from a female donor with multiple sclerosis, enrolled in a pregnancy study.

V and J are TRBV4-3 and TRBJ2-1, with 7 positions matching TRBD2. The CDR3 consists of 16 residues. The V and J ends lost 4 bases and 9 bases, in that order; junction bases with no gene match: 15. Germline-derived CDR1 and CDR2 are LGHNA and YSLEER. Written as DNA, the CDR3 is TGCGCCAGCAGCCTACAGGCCCTAGCGGACCTCGGTGAGCAGTTCTTC. Amino acid sequence: CASSLQALADLGEQFF.

The chain employs TRBV11-2 and TRBJ1-5; D not resolved. This CDR3 is 15 amino acids long. Trimming pared 1 base from V and 4 bases from J, leaving 11 bases between. Germline V gene sequence: CDR1 SGHAT, CDR2 FQNNGV. CDR3 in amino acids: CASSLVPGSNQPQHF. DNA of the CDR3: TGTGCCAGCAGCTTAGTACCCGGTAGTAATCAGCCCCAGCATTTT.

The chain carries TRBV7-2 and TRBJ2-7; D not resolved. The germline V gene encodes CDR1 SGHTA and CDR2 FQGNSA. Trimming removed 1 base at V and 5 bases at J, with 15 bases between. This CDR3 has 15 residues. In nucleotides, the CDR3 is TGTGCCAGCAGCTTAGAGGTGGGCCTAAGACACGAGCAGTACTTC. It is translated as CASSLEVGLRHEQYF.

This clone has a single count. J is TRBJ2-2 and V is TRBV2, with 8 bases aligning to TRBD2. This CDR3 is built from 14 residues. V trimming: 5 bases; J trimming: 3 bases; junction bases outside the gene matches: 2. Germline lookup yields CDR1 SNHLY and CDR2 FYNNEI. The CDR3 bases are TGTGCCAGCAGTCGACTAGCGTACACCGGGGAGCTGTTTTTT. Translation gives CASSRLAYTGELFF.

The chain combines TRBV6-6 with TRBJ2-7; 7 nucleotides line up with TRBD1. The CDR3 spans 14 residues. Germline V gene data show CDR1 as MNHNY and CDR2 as SVGAGI (reference sequence). Trimming took 7 bases from V and 5 from J; bases not matched to a gene: 11. CDR3 coding DNA: TGTGCCAGCAAAGGATATACAGGACAGGACGAGCAGTACTTC. Translated, it gives CASKGYTGQDEQYF.

This clone was found once. V usage is TRBV6-5 and J usage is TRBJ1-2, with a weak D call TRBD1 (6 bases). V lost 6 bases, J lost 0 bases, and 11 bases lay in between. From germline, CDR1 is MNHEY and CDR2 SVGAGI. The CDR3 extends over 14 amino acids. The CDR3: CASSRRGANYGYTF. The CDR3 bases are TGTGCCAGCAGCCGCAGGGGAGCTAACTATGGCTACACCTTC.

The chain couples TRBV19 to TRBJ2-5; 8 bases match TRBD1. J gave up 0 bases and V 7 bases, and 7 bases lay outside the gene matches. The CDR3 extends over 15 amino acids. CDR1 LNHDA and CDR2 SQIVND come from the germline V gene (reference sequence). The CDR3 reads CASTETGADQETQYF. CDR3 bases: TGTGCCAGTACCGAGACAGGGGCGGACCAAGAGACCCAGTACTTC.

V usage is TRBV28 and J usage is TRBJ2-1; 7 nucleotides agree with TRBD2. The CDR3 runs to 14 residues. The germline gives CDR1 MDHEN, CDR2 SYDVKM. V dropped 6 bases and J dropped 2; count of bases not matched to a gene: 4. The CDR3 protein is CASRGGEPYNEQFF. The CDR3 DNA is TGTGCCAGCAGGGGGGGGGAGCCCTACAATGAGCAGTTCTTC. Based on the CDR3 plus reference TRBV28 and TRBJ2-1, the full variable domain is DVKVTQSSRYLVKRTGEKVFLECVQDMDHENMFWYRQDPGLGLRLIYFSYDVKMKEKGDIPEGYSVSREKKERFSLILESASTNQTSMYLCASRGGEPYNEQFFGPGTRLTVL.

V gene TRBV7-2 combines with J gene TRBJ1-6; 8 nucleotides match TRBD1. Losses at the gene ends were 5 bases for V and 5 bases for J; bases not matched to a gene: 5. The CDR3 is 15 amino acids. CDR1 SGHTA and CDR2 FQGNSA come from the germline V gene. CDR3 protein: CASSTGQGNNSPLHF. The CDR3 nucleotides read TGTGCCAGCAGCACCGGACAGGGAAATAATTCACCCCTCCACTTT.

The chain is built from TRBV15 and TRBJ1-1; 9 nucleotides match TRBD1. The J segment lost 1 base and the V segment lost 5 bases, leaving 8 bases of the junction unmatched. The CDR3 is 16 amino acids. Germline assignment: CDR1 LNHNV and CDR2 YYDKDF (reference sequence). The CDR3 spells CATSGRDRVWNTEAFF. The CDR3 coding sequence is TGTGCCACCAGCGGTCGGGACAGGGTCTGGAACACTGAAGCTTTCTTT.

The rearrangement joins TRBV11-2 to TRBJ2-7; 9 nucleotides agree with TRBD2. The V segment lost 2 bases and the J segment 7 bases; nucleotides outside the gene matches: 9. The length of the CDR3 is 15 residues. CDR1 is SGHAT and CDR2 is FQNNGV in the germline V gene. The CDR3 region has the DNA TGTGCCAGCAGCTTACTAACTAGCGGGTCGAGTGAGCAGTACTTC. This sequence encodes CASSLLTSGSSEQYF.

The J gene is TRBJ2-3, the V gene TRBV6-6; the match to TRBD2 covers 7 bases. J gave up 1 base and V 5 bases, and 3 bases lay outside the gene matches. This CDR3 has 14 residues. Per germline, CDR1 MNHNY and CDR2 SVGAGI (reference sequence). CDR3 sequence (DNA): TGTGCCAGCAGTGCTCTAGCGGGCACAGATACGCAGTATTTT. Translating gives CASSALAGTDTQYF.

The chain employs TRBV19 and TRBJ2-3; D remains ambiguous. Germline V lookup: CDR1 LNHDA, CDR2 SQIVND (reference sequence). CDR3 length: 13 residues. The germline V and J ends were trimmed by 1 base and 3 bases, with 5 bases remaining between them. The DNA for the CDR3 is TGTGCCAGTAGTATAGTGAGGACAGATACGCAGTATTTT. It translates to CASSIVRTDTQYF.